This entry describes one T cell receptor beta chain. Its antigen is undetermined. The sample's time point: cycle 4 day 1 (C4D1), after six to seven weeks of nivolumab. Patients all relapsed after autologous stem cell transplantation, and there was variation in brentuximab vedotin exposure. Patients had relapsed/refractory classical Hodgkin lymphoma with complete response, partial response or progressive disease as best response. Profiling relied on immunoSEQ multiplex PCR, and the TCRdb table lists in-frame clones only, not all of them. The repertoire holds about 41,000 clones, with approximately 71% as singletons. Germline V CDR1 and CDR2: SEHNR, FQNEAQ (reference sequence). CDR3 length: 15 residues. The germline V and J ends were trimmed by 5 bases and 5 bases, with 18 bases remaining between them. This specimen comes from a study of PD-1 blockade in classical Hodgkin lymphoma. Study observations and caveats: When nivolumab was started under 1 year after ASCT, patients were excluded.

This sequence originates from a human donor with classical Hodgkin lymphoma. This chain connects TRBV7-9 to TRBJ1-2; TRBD1 is a possible D gene (6 bases). This specimen was peripheral blood mononuclear cells (PBMCs), taken before the fourth cycle of nivolumab. Here the CDR3 reads CASSQDLQGWYGYTF. The CDR3 nucleotides are TGTGCCAGCAGCCAAGACCTACAGGGCTGGTATGGCTACACCTTC.